The 4 T cell receptor beta chains below were found in one sample sequenced in a study of T cell repertoires in cytomegalovirus infection (dated 2019 in TCRdb). Their recognized antigens are unknown. The label giving this sample's treatment or condition can be read as: in vitro stimulation with specific CMV peptide epitopes to enrich CMV-specific T cells. For sequencing, an Illumina HiSeq 1500 was employed. TCRdb passed the public sequencing reads through fastp at Q25 and MiXCR, retaining productive beta sequences. Identical CDR3 protein sequences are pooled into one entry, listed with their most common genes and DNA. This sample is represented by tens of thousands of distinct CDR3 sequences; roughly a quarter of them were singletons. In total, the top ten clones hold approximately 48% of the sample. Sequencing used CD8+ T cells from cultured PBMCs, obtained from culture after CMV antigen stimulation. The receptors shown here come from a human donor in good health (CMV status not recorded). Some clones in this sample may be carry-over from other donors' samples.

This clonotype was observed many times. This chain uses TRBV30 with TRBJ2-2; possibly TRBD2 for D (5 bases). The CDR3 totals 13 residues. The V gene's germline CDR1 is GTSNPN and CDR2 SVGIG (reference sequence). With 0 bases removed from V and 5 bases from J, the gap between germline ends came to 7 bases. CDR3 in DNA: TGTGCCTGGAGTGTACTAGGGACCGGGGAGCTGTTTTTT. This translates into CAWSVLGTGELFF. The variable domain in full, completed from reference TRBV30 and TRBJ2-2, reads SQTIHQWPATLVQPVGSPLSLECTVEGTSNPNLYWYRQAAGRGLQLLFYSVGIGQISSEVPQNLSASRPQDRQFILSSKKLLLSDSGFYLCAWSVLGTGELFFGEGSRLTVL.

This clonotype was recorded only once. This may be a read error, as it is one base from a much larger clone. The rearrangement joins TRBV7-6 to TRBJ1-5; 9 nucleotides agree with TRBD1. This CDR3 contains 14 residues. Germline loops: CDR1 SGHVS, CDR2 FNYEAQ. The junction had 3 bases not matched to a gene; V was cut back by 5 bases and J by 4 bases. In nucleotides, the CDR3 is TGTGCCAGCAGCACCGGGACAGGGAATCAGCCCCAGCATTTT. Amino acids: CASSTGTGNQPQHF.

This clonotype was detected only a few times. The chain is built from TRBV25-1 and TRBJ2-1; a weak D match, TRBD1 (5 bases). V lost 8 bases, J lost 6 bases, and 14 bases lay in between. The length of the CDR3 is 13 residues. The germline CDR1 and CDR2 sequences are MGHDK and SYGVNS. The CDR3 spells CASSPQGANEQFF. Written as DNA, the CDR3 is TGTGCCAGCTCACCCCAGGGTGCCAATGAGCAGTTCTTC.

This clonotype was recorded at least ten times. The chain links TRBV7-2 to TRBJ2-5; D is unresolved. CDR1 and CDR2 from the germline V gene are SGHTA and FQGNSA. Trimming shortened V by 5 bases and J by 1 base, and 11 bases separated the two germline ends. The CDR3 is made up of 14 amino acids. The CDR3 spells CASSRREFQETQYF. The DNA of the CDR3 is TGTGCCAGCAGCCGGAGAGAATTCCAAGAGACCCAGTACTTC.